These 32 T cell receptor beta chains originate from one sample sequenced in a study of cytotoxic CD8 clonotypes in ibrutinib-treated CLL. Measured with immunoSEQ multiplex PCR; TCRdb has only the in-frame clones, and not every one. The sample has some 93,000 clones, more than 75% seen once. The specimen comprised PBMCs, sampled after 12 months of ibrutinib treatment. These receptors were collected from a human donor with chronic lymphocytic leukemia.

This clone was seen more than once but under ten times. The J gene is TRBJ1-2, the V gene TRBV6-1; D not certain. Germline loops: CDR1 MNHNS, CDR2 SASEGT. The CDR3 length is 15 residues. With 0 bases removed from V and 2 bases from J, the gap between germline ends came to 10 bases. CDR3 DNA: TGTGCCAGCAGTGAAGCGCAGGTGGGAAACTATGGCTACACCTTC. It codes for CASSEAQVGNYGYTF.

The chain joins TRBV30 to TRBJ2-7; TRBD1 agrees at 10 bases. Germline V lookup: CDR1 GTSNPN, CDR2 SVGIG (reference sequence). The V segment lost 4 bases and the J segment 4 bases; nucleotides outside the gene matches: 4. CDR3 length: 13 residues. CDR3 sequence: CAWTRDRGYEQYF. In DNA, the CDR3 is TGTGCCTGGACCCGGGACAGGGGTTACGAGCAGTACTTC.

This clone was seen a few times. The V call is TRBV5-1, the J call TRBJ2-3, with 7 bases lining up with TRBD1. V shed 3 bases, J shed 4 bases, and the junction held 8 bases outside the gene matches. Per germline, CDR1 SGHRS and CDR2 YFSETQ. This CDR3 is built from 15 residues. The CDR3 sequence: CASSWTGVSSDTQYF. CDR3 bases: TGCGCCAGCAGCTGGACAGGAGTGAGCTCAGATACGCAGTATTTT.

The chain combines TRBV5-1 with TRBJ1-1, with D hard to call. The CDR3 is 15 amino acids. Trimming took 0 bases from V and 0 from J, leaving 9 bases between them. CDR1 and CDR2 from the germline V gene are SGHRS and YFSETQ. The chain's CDR3 is CASSLVASMNTEAFF. The CDR3 region has the DNA TGCGCCAGCAGCTTGGTGGCAAGTATGAACACTGAAGCTTTCTTT.

This chain connects TRBV5-1 to TRBJ2-3; 8 nucleotides agree with TRBD2. This CDR3 is built from 17 residues. The V gene's germline CDR1 is SGHRS and CDR2 YFSETQ. The junction had 15 bases not matched to a gene; V was cut back by 4 bases and J by 5 bases. The CDR3 nucleotides are TGCGCCAGCAGCAGCTCCCGGGGGGGGGCGCAGGGAGATACGCAGTATTTT. It translates to CASSSSRGGAQGDTQYF.

The chain joins TRBV30 to TRBJ2-5, with D perhaps TRBD2 (6 bases). Germline V CDR1 and CDR2: GTSNPN, SVGIG (reference sequence). V gave up 3 bases and J gave up 2 bases, with 13 bases separating them. This CDR3 is 14 amino acids long. The CDR3 sequence: CAWSRGGMQETQYF. The CDR3 coding sequence is TGTGCCTGGAGCCGGGGAGGTATGCAAGAGACCCAGTACTTC. The whole variable domain, remainder taken from reference TRBV30 and TRBJ2-5, is SQTIHQWPATLVQPVGSPLSLECTVEGTSNPNLYWYRQAAGRGLQLLFYSVGIGQISSEVPQNLSASRPQDRQFILSSKKLLLSDSGFYLCAWSRGGMQETQYFGPGTRLLVL.

V usage is TRBV18 and J usage is TRBJ2-1; D is undetermined. Trimming removed 3 bases at V and 9 bases at J, with 9 bases between. This CDR3 has 12 amino acids. CDR1 and CDR2 from the germline V gene are KGHSH and LQKENI. The chain's CDR3 is CASSPIVPEQFF. CDR3 coding DNA: TGTGCCAGCTCACCGATCGTCCCTGAGCAGTTCTTC.

The V and J genes are TRBV9 and TRBJ2-5; a possible D gene is TRBD1 (7 bases). Deletions cut 4 bases from V and 5 bases from J, with 12 bases between. In germline, CDR1 is SGDLS, CDR2 YYNGEE. The CDR3 length is 13 residues. The DNA for the CDR3 is TGTGCCAGCAGCCCAGGGGGGTGGGAGACCCAGTACTTC. Residues: CASSPGGWETQYF.

The chain couples TRBV27 to TRBJ1-2; 9 positions agree with TRBD1. J lost 8 bases, V lost 5 bases, and 9 bases had no gene match. In germline, CDR1 is MNHEY, CDR2 SMNVEV (reference sequence). CDR3 length: 14 amino acids. The CDR3 DNA is TGTGCCAGCAGTCCGACACAGGGGGCGGGGGGCTACACCTTC. Its translation: CASSPTQGAGGYTF.

The chain carries TRBV19 and TRBJ2-1, with 7 bases lining up with TRBD1. Germline values: CDR1 LNHDA, CDR2 SQIVND (reference sequence). V lost 4 bases and J lost 4; bases outside the gene matches: 7. CDR3 length: 15 amino acids. This CDR3 is CASSKGQPGYNEQFF. DNA for the CDR3: TGTGCCAGTAGTAAGGGACAGCCTGGGTACAATGAGCAGTTCTTC. The full variable domain, completed using reference TRBV19 and TRBJ2-1, is DGGITQSPKYLFRKEGQNVTLSCEQNLNHDAMYWYRQDPGQGLRLIYYSQIVNDFQKGDIAEGYSVSREKKESFPLTVTSAQKNPTAFYLCASSKGQPGYNEQFFGPGTRLTVL.

This sequence joins TRBV6-1 and TRBJ2-5; D is undetermined. Germline lookup yields CDR1 MNHNS and CDR2 SASEGT. This CDR3 is built from 12 residues. Between the trimmed V and J ends, which lost 9 bases and 5 bases, there was a span of 13 bases. CDR3 coding DNA: TGTGCCAGTATGGCATGGAAGGAGACCCAGTACTTC. It codes for CASMAWKETQYF.

The count of this clone is one. The V and J genes are TRBV11-3 and TRBJ2-1; D possibly corresponds to TRBD1 (5 bases). With 2 bases removed from V and 1 base from J, the gap between germline ends came to 9 bases. CDR1 is SGHNT, CDR2 YENEEA, per germline. CDR3 length equals 15 residues. CDR3: CASSLRGRSYNEQFF. CDR3 nucleotide sequence: TGTGCCAGCAGCTTAAGGGGCAGGTCCTACAATGAGCAGTTCTTC.

This clone was counted a single time. The chain couples TRBV2 to TRBJ2-6, with D uncertain. The germline V gene encodes CDR1 SNHLY and CDR2 FYNNEI. The CDR3 contains 16 residues. With 3 bases removed from V and 0 bases from J, the gap between germline ends came to 9 bases. CDR3 protein: CASSDPRVSGANVLTF. CDR3 coding DNA: TGTGCCAGCAGTGATCCCCGTGTCTCTGGGGCCAACGTCCTGACTTTC.

The chain has TRBV7-8 and TRBJ1-5; TRBD1 might be the D (5 bases). The V gene's germline CDR1 is SGHVS and CDR2 FQNEAQ. The CDR3 consists of 19 residues. Trimming shortened V by 5 bases and J by 0 bases, and 23 bases separated the two germline ends. CDR3 bases: TGTGCCAGCAGCCCCCCCCCGGGATCTGAGGGGAGTAGCAATCAGCCCCAGCATTTT. Protein product: CASSPPPGSEGSSNQPQHF.

The J gene is TRBJ1-1, the V gene TRBV29-1; D unclear. CDR1 is SQVTM, CDR2 ANQGSEA, per germline. Trimming shortened V by 4 bases and J by 1 base, and 7 bases separated the two germline ends. The CDR3 is 12 residues long. CDR3 protein: CSVVRWNTEAFF. CDR3 nucleotides: TGCAGCGTTGTCCGTTGGAACACTGAAGCTTTCTTT.

This sequence joins TRBV5-1 and TRBJ1-2, with 8 nucleotides matching TRBD1. The CDR3 consists of 16 residues. Trimming cost V 4 bases and J 4 bases; bases outside gene matches: 12. CDR1 SGHRS and CDR2 YFSETQ come from the germline V gene. CDR3 loop: CASSPSDRGWAYGYTF. CDR3 nucleotides: TGCGCCAGCAGCCCATCCGACAGGGGATGGGCCTATGGCTACACCTTC.

The V call is TRBV27, the J call TRBJ2-1, with D tentatively TRBD2 (5 bases). The CDR3 extends over 14 amino acids. Germline CDR1 MNHEY, CDR2 SMNVEV (reference sequence). The V end lost 6 bases, the J end lost 4 bases, and 13 bases lay between the germline ends. The chain's CDR3 is CASSRGSLYNEQFF. CDR3 coding DNA: TGTGCCAGCAGCCGGGGTTCCCTATACAATGAGCAGTTCTTC.

The chain recombines TRBV11-3 with TRBJ1-1; 7 bases fit TRBD1. Germline CDR1 SGHNT, CDR2 YENEEA. V lost 6 bases, J lost 7 bases, and 8 bases stayed unmatched. The CDR3 loop spans 13 amino acids. This CDR3 is CASSPDRKSEAFF. Here the CDR3 DNA reads TGTGCCAGCAGTCCGGACAGGAAAAGTGAAGCTTTCTTT. Full variable domain (remainder filled in from reference TRBV11-3 and TRBJ1-1): EAGVVQSPRYKIIEKKQPVAFWCNPISGHNTLYWYLQNLGQGPELLIRYENEEAVDDSQLPKDRFSAERLKGVDSTLKIQPAELGDSAVYLCASSPDRKSEAFFGQGTRLTVV.

This chain uses TRBV5-1 with TRBJ1-4; 8 nucleotides match TRBD1. The junction had 13 bases not matched to a gene; V was cut back by 4 bases and J by 8 bases. This CDR3 has 16 residues. Germline lookup yields CDR1 SGHRS and CDR2 YFSETQ. CDR3 coding DNA: TGCGCCAGCAGCACCGGACAGGGACGGGCGGGAGAAAAACTGTTTTTT. This sequence encodes CASSTGQGRAGEKLFF.

The sample holds one count of this clone. The sample carries other DNA sequences with the same CDR3. J is TRBJ2-7 and V is TRBV28; TRBD1 aligns across 8 bases. The CDR3 is 15 residues long. Trimming cost V 5 bases and J 2 bases; bases outside gene matches: 8. Germline CDR1 MDHEN, CDR2 SYDVKM. CDR3 in amino acids: CASSPPGQAPYEQYF. The DNA for the CDR3 is TGTGCCAGCAGTCCGCCGGGACAGGCTCCCTACGAGCAGTACTTC.

The rearrangement joins TRBV19 to TRBJ2-7, with D maybe TRBD1 (7 bases). Between the trimmed V and J ends, which lost 0 bases and 3 bases, there was a span of 15 bases. The germline gives CDR1 LNHDA, CDR2 SQIVND (reference sequence). The CDR3 sequence is 16 residues long. CDR3: CASSIDGSRGVYEQYF. CDR3 DNA: TGTGCCAGTAGTATAGATGGATCCAGGGGGGTCTACGAGCAGTACTTC.

The chain employs TRBV4-2 and TRBJ1-2; maybe TRBD1 (5 bases). V lost 1 base to trimming and J lost 0 bases, with 9 bases between them. Germline assignment: CDR1 LGHNA and CDR2 YNFKEQ. The CDR3 is made up of 15 amino acids. This chain's CDR3 is CASSQAGGTNYGYTF. As DNA, the CDR3 is TGTGCCAGCAGCCAAGCGGGGGGAACTAACTATGGCTACACCTTC.

The rearrangement uses TRBV2 and TRBJ1-6; no clear D. V gave up 3 bases and J gave up 5 bases, with 2 bases separating them. The CDR3 consists of 12 residues. Germline lookup yields CDR1 SNHLY and CDR2 FYNNEI. The CDR3 DNA reads TGTGCCAGCAGTGAGGATAATTCACCCCTCCACTTT. It encodes CASSEDNSPLHF.

This clone was counted a few times. The rearrangement links TRBV5-1 to TRBJ2-1; 9 bases fit TRBD2. The CDR3 has 16 residues. V lost 0 bases to trimming and J lost 5 bases; unmatched junction nucleotides: 6. CDR1 and CDR2 from the germline V gene are SGHRS and YFSETQ. This CDR3 reads CASSLAPGLAHNEQFF. The CDR3 DNA reads TGCGCCAGCAGCTTGGCCCCGGGACTAGCCCACAATGAGCAGTTCTTC.

The rearrangement joins TRBV7-2 to TRBJ1-4, with 10 bases lining up with TRBD1. There are 15 residues in the CDR3. Germline loops: CDR1 SGHTA, CDR2 FQGNSA. The V segment lost 8 bases and the J segment 8 bases; nucleotides outside the gene matches: 11. This CDR3 reads CASRRDRGSNEKLFF. Here the CDR3 DNA reads TGTGCCAGCCGCCGGGACAGGGGATCGAACGAAAAACTGTTTTTT. Variable domain in full (rest from reference TRBV7-2 and TRBJ1-4): GAGVSQSPSNKVTEKGKDVELRCDPISGHTALYWYRQSLGQGLEFLIYFQGNSAPDKSGLPSDRFSAERTGGSVSTLTIQRTQQEDSAVYLCASRRDRGSNEKLFFGSGTQLSVL.

The chain combines TRBV4-1 with TRBJ2-5; 7 positions agree with TRBD1. This CDR3 comprises 16 residues. The V gene end was trimmed by 5 bases and the J gene end by 4 bases; junction bases not matched to a gene: 13. Looked up from germline, CDR1 is MGHRA and CDR2 is YSYEKL. CDR3 DNA: TGCGCCAGCAGCTCCCTGACAGGGAAAGTACTAGAGACCCAGTACTTC. Translated: CASSSLTGKVLETQYF.

The J gene is TRBJ1-5, the V gene TRBV30; TRBD1 might be the D (5 bases). The V end lost 3 bases, the J end lost 7 bases, and 10 bases lay between the germline ends. CDR1 is GTSNPN and CDR2 is SVGIG in the germline V gene (reference sequence). The CDR3 runs 12 residues. The CDR3 DNA reads TGTGCCTGGAGCAGGGAAGGCCAGCCCCAGCATTTT. Amino acids: CAWSREGQPQHF.

V usage is TRBV5-1 and J usage is TRBJ2-7; D is perhaps TRBD1 (6 bases). CDR1 is SGHRS, CDR2 YFSETQ, per germline. The CDR3 loop spans 14 amino acids. Trimming took off 6 bases at V and 3 bases at J, with 16 bases between the two ends. CDR3 in DNA: TGCGCCAGCAAGGTGGGCAGGGGTCTCTACGAGCAGTACTTC. It codes for CASKVGRGLYEQYF. The complete variable domain, with remaining parts taken from reference TRBV5-1 and TRBJ2-7, reads KAGVTQTPRYLIKTRGQQVTLSCSPISGHRSVSWYQQTPGQGLQFLFEYFSETQRNKGNFPGRFSGRQFSNSRSEMNVSTLELGDSALYLCASKVGRGLYEQYFGPGTRLTVT.

This clone appeared once. The chain couples TRBV10-1 to TRBJ2-2, with D possibly TRBD1 on 6 matching bases. The V gene's germline CDR1 is WNHNN and CDR2 SYGVQD (reference sequence). Trimming took off 5 bases at V and 6 bases at J, with 10 bases between the two ends. CDR3 length: 13 amino acids. The chain's CDR3 is CASSNRVAGELFF. Here the CDR3 DNA reads TGCGCCAGCAGTAACAGGGTCGCCGGGGAGCTGTTTTTT.

This chain connects TRBV4-2 to TRBJ2-5; 12 bases match TRBD1. V lost 2 bases and J lost 5; bases outside the gene matches: 9. The CDR3 is 17 amino acids. CDR1 and CDR2 (germline): LGHNA, YNFKEQ. The CDR3 coding sequence is TGTGCCAGCAGCCAACAAATGGGACAGGGGGCGACCGAGACCCAGTACTTC. Amino acids: CASSQQMGQGATETQYF.

The rearrangement uses TRBV5-1 and TRBJ2-2, with 8 bases aligning to TRBD1. V trimming: 0 bases; J trimming: 5 bases; junction bases outside the gene matches: 6. In germline, CDR1 is SGHRS, CDR2 YFSETQ. The CDR3 is 16 residues long. The CDR3 DNA reads TGCGCCAGCAGCTTGGGTCAGGGGGCCTGGACCGGGGAGCTGTTTTTT. This encodes CASSLGQGAWTGELFF.

This chain joins TRBV5-1 and TRBJ2-3; TRBD1 agrees at 7 bases. Germline V lookup: CDR1 SGHRS, CDR2 YFSETQ. The CDR3 extends over 15 amino acids. The V gene end was trimmed by 3 bases and the J gene end by 0 bases; junction bases not matched to a gene: 4. The CDR3 sequence is CASSSQGSSTDTQYF. The CDR3 DNA reads TGCGCCAGCAGCTCACAGGGGTCTAGCACAGATACGCAGTATTTT.